The clone carrying this T cell receptor (beta chain) was recorded once. The antigen remains unidentified. V was shortened by 3 bases and J by 1 base, with 16 bases between the two germline ends. CDR3 length equals 16 residues. Germline V gene lookup returns CDR1 SGHRS and CDR2 YFSETQ. The PCR had 60 Vbeta and 13 Jbeta primers. Assay used: immunoSEQ multiplex PCR; TCRdb lists only in-frame clones, some missing. The repertoire holds fewer than 200,000 clones, with roughly 76% as singletons. This specimen comes from a study of cytomegalovirus exposure and HLA in healthy donors. The study, taken as a whole, reports: A missense DCLRE1C variant was associated with V- and J-gene trimming of TCR beta chains in a later analysis, and an independent cohort replicated the association. The classifier, whose performance was assessed in both the original and validation cohorts, reportedly diagnosed cytomegalovirus status with high specificity and sensitivity.

Sequenced input: PBMCs. The TCR comes from a male donor in good health and CMV-seronegative. J is TRBJ1-1 and V is TRBV5-1, with D perhaps TRBD1 (5 bases). The CDR3 nucleotides read TGCGCCAGCAGCTCTGGACAATCCGGTAGGAACACTGAAGCTTTCTTT. Protein: CASSSGQSGRNTEAFF.